This TCR beta chain was found in a study of monozygotic twins with inflammatory bowel disease. Germline values: CDR1 SEHNR, CDR2 FQNEAQ (reference sequence). The length of the CDR3 is 16 residues. TCRdb re-called the 5' RACE reads and gives one entry per CDR3 protein, without DNA. The sample has 150,000 to 200,000 distinct CDR3 sequences. The clonotype was recovered from a human donor with ulcerative colitis or Crohn's disease, or a healthy co-twin of an affected twin (not recorded which). The V and J genes are TRBV7-9 and TRBJ2-1; the TCRdb D gene call, TRBD2, has no DNA to confirm it. The material sequenced was blood. This CDR3 is CASSPLASSSYNEQFF.